A single sample gave rise to the 19 T cell receptor beta chains below, sequenced in a study of T cell repertoires in cytomegalovirus infection. These receptors lack a known antigen. TCRdb re-derived calls from the reads in MiXCR, one entry per CDR3 protein. The data contain approximately 730,000 distinct CDR3 sequences, 33% of them seen just once; the ten biggest clones take up around a sixth. Sequenced here: cultured PBMCs, sampled from culture after CMV antigen stimulation. The receptor set was obtained from a human donor in good health (CMV status not recorded). Some clones in this sample may be carry-over from other donors' samples.

The CDR3: CASSFVPVNTEAFF. The CDR3 bases are TGTGCCAGCAGTTTCGTTCCGGTGAACACTGAAGCTTTCTTT. This chain links TRBV27 with TRBJ1-1, with D unclear. The V end lost 3 bases, the J end lost 0 bases, and 8 bases lay between the germline ends. Germline-derived CDR1 and CDR2 are MNHEY and SMNVEV (reference sequence). This CDR3 has 14 amino acids.

This clonotype was observed a few times. The chain has TRBV12-3 or TRBV12-4 and TRBJ1-5; 7 bases map to TRBD1. CDR3 length equals 14 residues. Losses at the gene ends were 5 bases for V and 6 bases for J; bases not matched to a gene: 7. CDR3 coding DNA: TGTGCCAGCAGTATTTTCAGGGGGGGTCAGCCCCAGCATTTT. It is translated as CASSIFRGGQPQHF.

The chain uses TRBV7-3 and TRBJ2-2; 8 bases are a match to TRBD2. V was pared by 5 bases and J by 5 bases, with 7 bases of the junction left unmatched. Germline loops: CDR1 SGHTA, CDR2 FQGTGA. The CDR3 has 15 residues. The CDR3 reads CASSARSGGTGELFF. CDR3 coding DNA: TGTGCCAGCAGCGCCAGATCGGGAGGGACCGGGGAGCTGTTTTTT.

This chain uses TRBV5-1 with TRBJ2-1; weak D call: TRBD2 (5 bases). Germline CDR1 reads SGHRS; CDR2 reads YFSETQ. CDR3 length equals 15 residues. V was trimmed by 4 bases and J by 4 bases, leaving 15 bases between them. CDR3 DNA sequence: TGCGCCAGCAGCCCCACCACCGGGATTTACAATGAGCAGTTCTTC. As protein: CASSPTTGIYNEQFF.

This clonotype was counted at least ten times. The rearrangement uses TRBV7-2 and TRBJ2-5; possibly TRBD1 or TRBD2 for D (6 bases each). V was shortened by 4 bases and J by 6 bases, with 24 bases between the two germline ends. This CDR3 has 17 amino acids. Germline CDR1 SGHTA, CDR2 FQGNSA. This CDR3 is CASSSGWGTGGGKTQYF. In DNA form, the CDR3 reads TGTGCCAGCAGCTCCGGGTGGGGAACCGGGGGCGGTAAGACCCAGTACTTC.

This clonotype appeared a single time. The gene calls are TRBV2 and TRBJ1-6, with a weak D call TRBD1 (5 bases). Trimming left V 0 bases short and J 10 bases short, with 16 bases between. The CDR3 contains 16 residues. Per the germline V gene, CDR1 is SNHLY and CDR2 is FYNNEI. CDR3 nucleotides: TGTGCCAGCAGTGAAGCGGGGATGGCAGGGAGGTCACCCCTCCACTTT. It is translated as CASSEAGMAGRSPLHF.

V and J are TRBV5-1 and TRBJ1-2; no definite D call. Trimming removed 3 bases from V and 5 bases from J, with 11 bases in between. Germline CDR1 reads SGHRS; CDR2 reads YFSETQ. The CDR3 runs 13 residues. CDR3 region: CASSSTVEYGYTF. CDR3 nucleotide sequence: TGCGCCAGCAGCTCCACAGTGGAATATGGCTACACCTTC.

There are many counts of this clonotype. V is TRBV7-2 and J is TRBJ1-2; 7 bases are a match to TRBD1. Germline CDR1 is SGHTA and CDR2 is FQGNSA. The CDR3 consists of 14 residues. The J segment lost 4 bases and the V segment lost 1 base, leaving 3 bases of the junction unmatched. In DNA, the CDR3 is TGTGCCAGCAGCTTAGGTCCAGGGGGCTATGGCTACACCTTC. It specifies CASSLGPGGYGYTF.

This clonotype was picked up a small number of times. The chain links TRBV7-2 to TRBJ1-2; D is unresolved. Germline assignment: CDR1 SGHTA and CDR2 FQGNSA. Trimming removed 4 bases at V and 13 bases at J, with 13 bases between. The CDR3 extends over 11 amino acids. The CDR3 DNA reads as TGTGCCAGCAGCTCCACGTGGGATAGCACCTTC. Its protein is CASSSTWDSTF.

The chain couples TRBV7-6 to TRBJ2-7, with D unclear. Germline loops: CDR1 SGHVS, CDR2 FNYEAQ. Trimming removed 8 bases from V and 3 bases from J, with 14 bases in between. This CDR3 has 13 residues. CDR3 nucleotides: TGTGCCAGCGGACCCGAAGCGATCTACGAGCAGTACTTC. Amino acid sequence: CASGPEAIYEQYF.

This clonotype was counted only a few times. The J gene is TRBJ1-2, the V gene TRBV15; D is ambiguous. Germline V CDR1 and CDR2: LNHNV, YYDKDF (reference sequence). The CDR3 covers 13 residues. V was pared by 4 bases and J by 2 bases, with 8 bases between. The CDR3 loop is CATSKEQNYGYTF. In DNA form, the CDR3 reads TGTGCCACCAGCAAAGAACAGAACTATGGCTACACCTTC.

The rearrangement uses TRBV20-1 and TRBJ2-7, with TRBD2 as a possible D gene (6 bases). Germline V CDR1 and CDR2: DFQATT, SNEGSKA (reference sequence). The ends were cut back, 4 bases at V and 1 base at J, with 14 bases in the middle. The CDR3 is 14 amino acids. Here the CDR3 reads CSATRGGGSYEQYF. DNA for the CDR3: TGCAGTGCTACCCGGGGAGGCGGGTCCTACGAGCAGTACTTC.

V usage is TRBV12-3 or TRBV12-4 and J usage is TRBJ1-1; possible D gene TRBD1, 5 bases. CDR3 length: 12 amino acids. V lost 5 bases to trimming and J lost 11 bases, with 15 bases between them. CDR3 in amino acids: CASSKRGLGAFF. DNA for the CDR3: TGTGCCAGCAGTAAGCGGGGCTTGGGTGCTTTCTTT.

V gene TRBV23-1 combines with J gene TRBJ2-3; D is unclear. TRBV23-1 counts as an open reading frame of uncertain function. The germline V and J ends were trimmed by 8 bases and 1 base, with 13 bases remaining between them. The CDR3 has 14 residues. This CDR3 is CASGRHPRTDTQYF. CDR3 nucleotide sequence: TGCGCCAGCGGCCGACACCCTCGCACAGATACGCAGTATTTT.

The V and J genes are TRBV4-3 and TRBJ2-7; 9 bases are shared with TRBD2. The V gene's germline CDR1 is LGHNA and CDR2 YSLEER. The CDR3 has 15 residues. V lost 0 bases to trimming and J lost 3 bases; unmatched junction nucleotides: 3. CDR3 sequence reads: CASSQENSGGYEQYF. The CDR3 DNA follows: TGCGCCAGCAGCCAAGAAAATAGCGGGGGCTACGAGCAGTACTTC.

J is TRBJ2-5 and V is TRBV7-6, with 10 bases fitting TRBD2. CDR1 and CDR2 (germline): SGHVS, FNYEAQ. This CDR3 is built from 18 residues. With 5 bases clipped from V and 2 bases from J, the junction kept 14 bases outside the gene matches. The CDR3 bases are TGTGCCAGCAGCAGACGTGGACCAGCGGGAGGGTTACAAGAGACCCAGTACTTC. Protein: CASSRRGPAGGLQETQYF.

V and J are TRBV7-2 and TRBJ2-7; 12 nucleotides align to TRBD2. The CDR3 has 15 amino acids. The germline V gene has CDR1 SGHTA and CDR2 FQGNSA. V was pared by 5 bases and J by 3 bases, with 5 bases of the junction left unmatched. The CDR3 region has the DNA TGTGCCAGCAGCACTCTAGCGGGAGGGAACTACGAGCAGTACTTC. This codes for CASSTLAGGNYEQYF.

The chain has TRBV27 and TRBJ2-5; 7 bases are a match to TRBD1. This CDR3 region has 12 residues. The V and J ends lost 8 bases and 2 bases, in that order; junction bases with no gene match: 2. Germline-derived CDR1 and CDR2 are MNHEY and SMNVEV (reference sequence). CDR3 in DNA: TGTGCCAGCCTCAGGGGGCAAGAGACCCAGTACTTC. Translation gives CASLRGQETQYF.

The V gene is TRBV5-4, the J gene TRBJ2-3; TRBD2 aligns across 13 bases. From germline, CDR1 is SGHNT and CDR2 YYREEE (reference sequence). V lost 0 bases and J lost 2; bases outside the gene matches: 15. There are 21 residues in the CDR3. CDR3 in amino acids: CASSLDGLAGETDVATDTQYF. CDR3 bases: TGTGCCAGCAGCTTGGATGGACTAGCGGGAGAAACCGATGTAGCCACAGATACGCAGTATTTT.